Shown below are 20 T cell receptor beta chains from a single sample sequenced in a study of T cell responses to AZD1222 COVID-19 vaccine. Data came from immunoSEQ multiplex PCR; TCRdb stores just in-frame clones and leaves some out. Of roughly 120,000 clones in the sample, approximately 84% are singletons; the top ten hold around 9.4%. This material consisted of peripheral blood, taken on day 0 of AZD1222 vaccination. All receptors derive from an adult in good health.

This rearrangement joins TRBV6-5 to TRBJ2-5; D unresolved. This CDR3 comprises 11 residues. Trimming cost V 10 bases and J 10 bases, with 16 bases left between them. Germline values: CDR1 MNHEY, CDR2 SVGAGI. The CDR3: CATSGPGDQYF. Written as DNA, the CDR3 is TGTGCCACCTCGGGCCCTGGGGACCAGTACTTC.

J is TRBJ2-1 and V is TRBV11-2; maybe TRBD2 (6 bases). Trimming left V 1 base short and J 5 bases short, with 12 bases between. This CDR3 spans 15 amino acids. Germline CDR1 SGHAT, CDR2 FQNNGV. CDR3 nucleotide sequence: TGTGCCAGCAGCTTAGTAGGTGGCGGGAACAATGAGCAGTTCTTC. This gives the protein CASSLVGGGNNEQFF.

J is TRBJ2-3 and V is TRBV19; 9 bases map to TRBD1. The CDR3 extends over 15 amino acids. The trim removed 6 bases at V and 1 base at J, leaving 5 bases unmatched. The germline V gene encodes CDR1 LNHDA and CDR2 SQIVND (reference sequence). CDR3 sequence (DNA): TGTGCCAGTAGCCTCCGGGACAGGGGCACAGATACGCAGTATTTT. This gives the protein CASSLRDRGTDTQYF.

V usage is TRBV9 and J usage is TRBJ1-1; 7 bases line up with TRBD1. CDR3 length equals 13 residues. Unmatched junction bases numbered 5, after V lost 7 bases and J lost 2 bases. Germline V CDR1 and CDR2: SGDLS, YYNGEE. CDR3 sequence reads: CASSRQGNTEAFF. In nucleotides, the CDR3 is TGTGCCAGCTCACGACAGGGAAACACTGAAGCTTTCTTT.

The rearrangement joins TRBV7-2 to TRBJ1-2, with D maybe TRBD1 (6 bases). Trimming removed 5 bases at V and 7 bases at J, with 14 bases between. The CDR3 covers 13 residues. Germline V gives CDR1 SGHTA, CDR2 FQGNSA. The CDR3 spells CASSPGGRFGYTF. CDR3 in DNA: TGTGCCAGCAGCCCCGGGGGGCGATTTGGCTACACCTTC.

The chain links TRBV11-3 to TRBJ1-3; D perhaps matches TRBD1 (5 bases). V lost 2 bases, J lost 0 bases, and 17 bases lay in between. The length of the CDR3 is 18 residues. The germline V gene encodes CDR1 SGHNT and CDR2 YENEEA. In DNA, the CDR3 is TGTGCCAGCAGCTTACGCGCGTGGGGCGGGAGCTCTGGAAACACCATATATTTT. The encoded protein is CASSLRAWGGSSGNTIYF. The entire variable domain, with the rest obtained from reference TRBV11-3 and TRBJ1-3, is as follows: EAGVVQSPRYKIIEKKQPVAFWCNPISGHNTLYWYLQNLGQGPELLIRYENEEAVDDSQLPKDRFSAERLKGVDSTLKIQPAELGDSAVYLCASSLRAWGGSSGNTIYFGEGSWLTVV.

The chain couples TRBV28 to TRBJ2-7; D tentatively fits TRBD1 or TRBD2 (5 bases each). Between the trimmed V and J ends, which lost 5 bases and 2 bases, there was a span of 19 bases. The CDR3 has 16 residues. Germline CDR1 MDHEN, CDR2 SYDVKM. The DNA for the CDR3 is TGTGCCAGCAGTCCGCCCTCCACAGAGGGGACCTACGAGCAGTACTTC. The encoded protein is CASSPPSTEGTYEQYF.

Only one count was recorded for this clone. V gene TRBV5-1 combines with J gene TRBJ2-1; D is perhaps TRBD2 (7 bases). The ends were cut back, 4 bases at V and 4 bases at J, with 18 bases in the middle. CDR3 length equals 16 residues. The germline V gene encodes CDR1 SGHRS and CDR2 YFSETQ. The CDR3 here is CASSPFEGGVYNEQFF. The CDR3 DNA reads TGCGCCAGCAGCCCCTTCGAGGGGGGGGTTTACAATGAGCAGTTCTTC.

The chain is built from TRBV6-5 and TRBJ1-6; 7 bases line up with TRBD1. The germline V gene encodes CDR1 MNHEY and CDR2 SVGAGI. Trimming at V came to 4 bases and at J to 10 bases, leaving 10 bases not matched to a gene. The CDR3 totals 15 residues. The CDR3 DNA sequence: TGTGCCAGCAGTTCGGGTCCGGGACAGAACTCACCCCTCCACTTT. Its translation is CASSSGPGQNSPLHF.

V and J are TRBV6-5 and TRBJ1-1, with D possibly matching TRBD1 (5 bases). The CDR3 sequence is 13 residues long. Germline CDR1 and CDR2: MNHEY and SVGAGI. V was cut by 2 bases and J by 5 bases, with 9 bases left in between. DNA of the CDR3: TGTGCCAGCAGTTACGCATGGGGGACTGAAGCTTTCTTT. It encodes CASSYAWGTEAFF.

The J gene is TRBJ2-7, the V gene TRBV10-3; TRBD1 is a possible D gene (6 bases). From germline, CDR1 is ENHRY and CDR2 SYGVKD. This CDR3 region has 14 residues. V was cut by 3 bases and J by 4 bases, with 13 bases left in between. The CDR3 loop reads CAISDLGQGYEQYF. The CDR3, as DNA: TGTGCCATCAGTGATCTTGGTCAGGGGTACGAGCAGTACTTC.

The genes are TRBV12-3 or TRBV12-4 and TRBJ2-1, with D possibly TRBD2 on 5 matching bases. This CDR3 spans 13 amino acids. The ends were cut back, 9 bases at V and 8 bases at J, with 17 bases in the middle. The CDR3 nucleotides are TGTGCCAGTTGTGAGGGAAGGGTGGATGAGCAGTTCTTC. Residues: CASCEGRVDEQFF.

The rearrangement joins TRBV27 to TRBJ1-1; a possible D gene is TRBD1 (6 bases). Trimming removed 2 bases from V and 10 bases from J, with 14 bases in between. This CDR3 contains 13 residues. The germline V gene has CDR1 MNHEY and CDR2 SMNVEV (reference sequence). Written as DNA, the CDR3 is TGTGCCAGCAGTTTAAGGGGGGCTGGGCGAGCTTTCTTT. Encoded protein: CASSLRGAGRAFF.

The rearrangement uses TRBV3-1 (or the pseudogene TRBV3-2) and TRBJ1-4; D is undetermined. Germline CDR1 reads LGHDT; CDR2 reads YNNKEL (reference sequence). Trimming stripped 2 bases from V and 4 bases from J, with 5 bases between. The CDR3 has 13 amino acids. Here the CDR3 DNA reads TGTGCCAGCAGCCAAAATCATAATGAAAAACTGTTTTTT. Protein: CASSQNHNEKLFF.

CDR3 protein: CASSKVNRYEQYF. CDR3 DNA: TGTGCCAGCAGCAAAGTGAACCGCTACGAGCAGTACTTC. The chain links TRBV21-1 to TRBJ2-7. TRBV21-1 is a listed pseudogene. The CDR3 consists of 13 residues.

V is TRBV2 and J is TRBJ2-7; 8 bases map to TRBD1. Germline CDR1 and CDR2: SNHLY and FYNNEI. This CDR3 is 14 amino acids long. V shed 9 bases and J 3 bases; nucleotides not matched to a gene: 10. The CDR3 here is CARSTGVNSYEQYF. CDR3 DNA: TGTGCCAGGTCGACAGGGGTGAATAGCTACGAGCAGTACTTC.

The gene calls are TRBV19 and TRBJ2-7, with TRBD1 matching 12 bases. Per germline, CDR1 LNHDA and CDR2 SQIVND (reference sequence). The CDR3 consists of 16 residues. V shed 4 bases and J 7 bases; nucleotides not matched to a gene: 11. CDR3 region: CASSNSRGTGGSEQYF. The CDR3 region has the DNA TGTGCCAGTAGTAACTCCCGCGGGACAGGGGGCAGTGAGCAGTACTTC. The variable domain in full, completed from reference TRBV19 and TRBJ2-7, reads DGGITQSPKYLFRKEGQNVTLSCEQNLNHDAMYWYRQDPGQGLRLIYYSQIVNDFQKGDIAEGYSVSREKKESFPLTVTSAQKNPTAFYLCASSNSRGTGGSEQYFGPGTRLTVT.

This sequence joins TRBV11-2 and TRBJ2-1, with 9 bases fitting TRBD1. Germline CDR1 reads SGHAT; CDR2 reads FQNNGV. V lost 2 bases, J lost 6 bases, and 2 bases stayed unmatched. The CDR3 loop spans 14 amino acids. The CDR3 DNA follows: TGTGCCAGCAGCTTACTGGACAGGGGCAATGAGCAGTTCTTC. Protein sequence: CASSLLDRGNEQFF.

The V and J genes are TRBV2 and TRBJ1-5; D gene uncertain. This CDR3 contains 14 residues. V was trimmed by 7 bases and J by 6 bases, leaving 16 bases between them. Germline V gives CDR1 SNHLY, CDR2 FYNNEI. This CDR3 reads CASKFMPEGQPQHF. Here the CDR3 DNA reads TGTGCCAGCAAATTCATGCCTGAGGGTCAGCCCCAGCATTTT.

V usage is TRBV5-1 and J usage is TRBJ2-5; 9 bases agree with TRBD2. This CDR3 spans 17 amino acids. The V segment lost 2 bases and the J segment 3 bases; nucleotides outside the gene matches: 11. CDR1 and CDR2 from the germline V gene are SGHRS and YFSETQ. CDR3 nucleotide sequence: TGCGCCAGCAGCTTCATGGCGGGGGGGCCGTTAGAAGAGACCCAGTACTTC. This encodes CASSFMAGGPLEETQYF.